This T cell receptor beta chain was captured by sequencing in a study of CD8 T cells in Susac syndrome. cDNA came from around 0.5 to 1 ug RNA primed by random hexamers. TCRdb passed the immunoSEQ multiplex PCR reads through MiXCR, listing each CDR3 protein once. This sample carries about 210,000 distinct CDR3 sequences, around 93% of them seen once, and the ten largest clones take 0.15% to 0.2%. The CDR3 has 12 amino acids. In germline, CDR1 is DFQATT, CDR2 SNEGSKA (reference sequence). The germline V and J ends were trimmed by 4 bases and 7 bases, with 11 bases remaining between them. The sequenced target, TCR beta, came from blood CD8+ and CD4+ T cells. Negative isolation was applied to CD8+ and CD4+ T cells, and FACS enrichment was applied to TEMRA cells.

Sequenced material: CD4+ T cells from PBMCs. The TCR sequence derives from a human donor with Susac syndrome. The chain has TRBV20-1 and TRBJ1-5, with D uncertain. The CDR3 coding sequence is TGCAGTGCTACCCGTAGCGGGCAGCCCCAGCATTTT. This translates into CSATRSGQPQHF.